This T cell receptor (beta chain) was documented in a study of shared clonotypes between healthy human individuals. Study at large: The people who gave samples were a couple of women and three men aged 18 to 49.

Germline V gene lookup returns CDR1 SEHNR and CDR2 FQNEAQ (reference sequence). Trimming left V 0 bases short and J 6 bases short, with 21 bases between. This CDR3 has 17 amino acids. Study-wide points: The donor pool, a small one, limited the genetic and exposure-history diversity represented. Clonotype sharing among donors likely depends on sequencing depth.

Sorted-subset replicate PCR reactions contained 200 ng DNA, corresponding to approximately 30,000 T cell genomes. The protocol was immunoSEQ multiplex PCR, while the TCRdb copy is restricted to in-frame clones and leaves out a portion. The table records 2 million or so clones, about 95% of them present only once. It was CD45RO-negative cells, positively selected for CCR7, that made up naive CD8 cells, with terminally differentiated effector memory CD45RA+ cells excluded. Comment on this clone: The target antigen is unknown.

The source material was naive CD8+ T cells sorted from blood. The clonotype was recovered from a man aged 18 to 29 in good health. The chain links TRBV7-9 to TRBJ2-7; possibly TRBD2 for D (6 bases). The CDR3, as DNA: TGTGCCAGCAGCTTAGCCGGGGCCGGGGGACGCGGGGCCGAGCAGTACTTC. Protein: CASSLAGAGGRGAEQYF.